A single sample is the source of the 21 T cell receptor beta chains below, sequenced in a study of monozygotic twins with inflammatory bowel disease. TCRdb processed the 5' RACE reads again and assigns one entry to each CDR3 protein, with no DNA. The sample features about 450,000 distinct CDR3 sequences, with 2% to 2.5% in its top ten. The sequencing input was blood. All receptors come from a human donor with ulcerative colitis or Crohn's disease, or a healthy co-twin of an affected twin (not recorded which).

V and J are TRBV2 and TRBJ2-5; lacking DNA, the TRBD1 call made by TCRdb goes unchecked. The CDR3 is 15 amino acids. The V gene's germline CDR1 is SNHLY and CDR2 FYNNEI. The CDR3: CASRARGQGAQTQYF.

This chain uses TRBV4-1 with TRBJ2-1. Per the germline V gene, CDR1 is MGHRA and CDR2 is YSYEKL. The CDR3 is made up of 15 amino acids. CDR3 sequence: CASSQDMVSYNEQFF.

The genes are TRBV20-1 and TRBJ1-5; no DNA is available, so the TRBD1 call from TCRdb remains unchecked. The CDR3 totals 14 residues. The germline CDR1 and CDR2 sequences are DFQATT and SNEGSKA (reference sequence). The CDR3 loop reads CSAPGQGNNQPQHF.

The genes are TRBV30 and TRBJ1-2; TCRdb lists TRBD1, though no DNA is available to test this call. The CDR3 runs to 12 residues. Germline V lookup: CDR1 GTSNPN, CDR2 SVGIG (reference sequence). The CDR3 spells CAWEGTAEGYTF.

This chain links TRBV11-2 with TRBJ1-5. The CDR3 runs 16 residues. Germline CDR1 SGHAT, CDR2 FQNNGV. CDR3 sequence: CASIPNHHDFNQPQHF.

The V call is TRBV6-5, the J call TRBJ2-7. Germline lookup yields CDR1 MNHEY and CDR2 SVGAGI. The CDR3 is 11 residues long. CDR3 protein: CASQSSYEQYF.

The chain combines TRBV11-2 with TRBJ1-6. The CDR3 is made up of 18 amino acids. Germline loops: CDR1 SGHAT, CDR2 FQNNGV. Here the CDR3 reads CASSLDRGDGRIGSPLHF.

This rearrangement joins TRBV12-3 or TRBV12-4 to TRBJ2-1. The CDR3 runs to 13 residues. The CDR3 is CASSSGLLNEQFF.

This chain uses TRBV28 with TRBJ2-7; TCRdb calls TRBD1, which cannot be checked without DNA. Germline V CDR1 and CDR2: MDHEN, SYDVKM. The CDR3 runs to 16 residues. The CDR3 reads CASSLLTGGIPYEQYF.

The chain employs TRBV5-5 and TRBJ1-2; TCRdb proposes TRBD1, but this gene call is untestable without DNA. Germline CDR1 is SGHKS and CDR2 is YYEKEE (reference sequence). This CDR3 is built from 17 residues. CDR3 in amino acids: CASSLRQGRPFNYGYTF. Full variable domain (outside the CDR3, taken from reference TRBV5-5 and TRBJ1-2): DAGVTQSPTHLIKTRGQQVTLRCSPISGHKSVSWYQQVLGQGPQFIFQYYEKEERGRGNFPDRFSARQFPNYSSELNVNALLLGDSALYLCASSLRQGRPFNYGYTFGSGTRLTVV.

The genes are TRBV5-6 and TRBJ2-4; with no DNA, the TCRdb D assignment of TRBD2 cannot be verified. CDR1 and CDR2 (germline): SGHDT, YYEEEE. The CDR3 loop spans 17 amino acids. The CDR3 region is CASSLAEAGLAKNIQYF.

The chain is built from TRBV4-2 and TRBJ2-1; no DNA is available, so the TRBD1 call from TCRdb remains unchecked. The CDR3 runs 17 residues. Germline V gene sequence: CDR1 LGHNA, CDR2 YNFKEQ. The CDR3 loop is CASSRDPNGGPTNEQFF.

CDR3 loop: CASSLKGQSSSYNEQFF. The J gene is TRBJ2-1, the V gene TRBV5-5; TCRdb calls TRBD1, which cannot be checked without DNA. The germline V gene encodes CDR1 SGHKS and CDR2 YYEKEE (reference sequence). The CDR3 has 17 amino acids.

V gene TRBV6-5 combines with J gene TRBJ2-2; no DNA is available, so the TRBD2 call from TCRdb remains unchecked. The CDR3 has 18 residues. From germline, CDR1 is MNHEY and CDR2 SVGAGI. CDR3 in amino acids: CASSSRTSQVLGTGELFF.

V and J are TRBV14 and TRBJ2-1; the TRBD1 assignment by TCRdb is unverifiable without DNA. The CDR3 sequence is 14 residues long. Germline CDR1 and CDR2: SGHDN and FVKESK. CDR3 in amino acids: CASSFQTAFNEQFF.

This rearrangement joins TRBV29-1 to TRBJ2-7. Germline V gene lookup returns CDR1 SQVTM and CDR2 ANQGSEA. CDR3 length equals 12 residues. The CDR3 is CSVGESSYEQYF.

The rearrangement links TRBV4-3 to TRBJ2-2; TCRdb's D gene call, TRBD2, goes unchecked for lack of DNA. Germline V lookup: CDR1 LGHNA, CDR2 YSLEER. The CDR3 extends over 16 amino acids. The CDR3 spells CASSQDEGPTTGELFF.

This chain uses TRBV12-5 with TRBJ2-1; TCRdb returns TRBD2, unconfirmable since there is no DNA. The CDR3 has 17 amino acids. In germline, CDR1 is LGHNT, CDR2 FRNRAP. The CDR3 sequence is CASGRRYLGGRSNEQFF.

V and J are TRBV28 and TRBJ2-7; the TCRdb call, TRBD1, lacks DNA for checking. The V gene's germline CDR1 is MDHEN and CDR2 SYDVKM. The CDR3 is 13 residues long. Here the CDR3 reads CASSKFPRPEQYF. The variable domain in full, with the rest retrieved from reference TRBV28 and TRBJ2-7, is DVKVTQSSRYLVKRTGEKVFLECVQDMDHENMFWYRQDPGLGLRLIYFSYDVKMKEKGDIPEGYSVSREKKERFSLILESASTNQTSMYLCASSKFPRPEQYFGPGTRLTVT.

The chain combines TRBV2 with TRBJ2-7; TCRdb proposes TRBD1, but this gene call is untestable without DNA. Germline values: CDR1 SNHLY, CDR2 FYNNEI. This CDR3 region has 12 residues. The CDR3 loop reads CASGGDRGEQYF.

J is TRBJ2-1 and V is TRBV5-4; the D call from TCRdb, TRBD1, cannot be confirmed without DNA. CDR3 length: 16 residues. Germline CDR1 is SGHNT and CDR2 is YYREEE (reference sequence). CDR3 amino acids: CASGSATRGVGNEQFF.